This T cell receptor (beta chain) was sequenced in a study of T-cell reconstitution after alpha-beta-depleted transplantation in children. TCRbeta library construction was performed incorporating unique molecular identifiers. TCRdb analysed the PCR reads with MiXCR anew, one entry per CDR3 protein. This table has roughly 500,000 distinct CDR3 sequences, approximately 29% appearing once. This CDR3 spans 13 amino acids. Germline CDR1 and CDR2: MNHNS and SASEGT. Germline trimming cut 7 bases from V and 5 bases from J; bases unmatched to any gene: 6. This clonotype has just a few counts. The V call is TRBV6-1, the J call TRBJ1-1; 8 bases agree with TRBD1. The starting material was PBMCs from the stem cell graft donor, obtained from the stem cell graft. The sequence was collected from a human donor who donated a stem cell graft to a child with aplastic anemia. The CDR3 is CASTGGALTEAFF. For the CDR3, the DNA is TGTGCCAGCACAGGGGGCGCGTTGACTGAAGCTTTCTTT.